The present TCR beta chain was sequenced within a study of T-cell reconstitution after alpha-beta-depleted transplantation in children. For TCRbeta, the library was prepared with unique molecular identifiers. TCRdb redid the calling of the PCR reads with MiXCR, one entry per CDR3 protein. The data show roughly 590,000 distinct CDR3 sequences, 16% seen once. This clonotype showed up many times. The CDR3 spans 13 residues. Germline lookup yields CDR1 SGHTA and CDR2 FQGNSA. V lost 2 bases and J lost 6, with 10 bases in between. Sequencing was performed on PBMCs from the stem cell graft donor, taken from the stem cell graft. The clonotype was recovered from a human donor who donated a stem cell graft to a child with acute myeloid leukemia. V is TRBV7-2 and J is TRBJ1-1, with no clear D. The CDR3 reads CASSLWNGPEAFF. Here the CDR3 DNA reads TGTGCCAGCAGCTTATGGAATGGTCCTGAAGCTTTCTTT.